This T cell receptor beta chain was obtained from a study of blood T cell repertoires in COVID-19. As for the study in general: PBMCs, B-cell-depleted T cells, or T cells provided the cDNA or gDNA that made up the material.

Trimming shortened V by 0 bases and J by 7 bases, and 6 bases separated the two germline ends. Germline V gene lookup returns CDR1 MNHEY and CDR2 SVGEGT. The CDR3 spans 12 residues. Sequenced by immunoSEQ multiplex PCR; TCRdb stores in-frame clones only, minus some. The profile shows around 150,000 clones, around 79% of them singletons. The chain employs TRBV6-2 or TRBV6-3 and TRBJ1-2; D not certain. Sequenced sample: peripheral blood. This sequence was found in a man aged 45-65 years with active or convalescent COVID-19. The chain's CDR3 is CASSYSSSGYTF. The CDR3 bases are TGTGCCAGCAGTTACTCATCTTCTGGCTACACCTTC.